This TCR beta chain was identified in a study of shared clonotypes between healthy human individuals. Sequencing used immunoSEQ multiplex PCR; TCRdb keeps in-frame clones, though not all of them. The sample includes about 2.4 million clones, roughly 93% of them seen just once. Germline V gene lookup returns CDR1 SGHTA and CDR2 FQGNSA. V gave up 3 bases and J gave up 0 bases, with 9 bases separating them. This CDR3 is built from 15 residues. The chain uses TRBV7-2 and TRBJ1-3; perhaps TRBD1 as D (5 bases). The sample was naive CD4+ T cells from PBMCs. Specified subset: CD45RA+ positively selected. This receptor was taken from a man in his late teens or twenties in good health. Some clones in this sample may be carry-over from other donors' samples. In DNA, the CDR3 is TGTGCCAGCAGCTTCTCGACAGTCTCTGGAAACACCATATATTTT. This codes for CASSFSTVSGNTIYF.